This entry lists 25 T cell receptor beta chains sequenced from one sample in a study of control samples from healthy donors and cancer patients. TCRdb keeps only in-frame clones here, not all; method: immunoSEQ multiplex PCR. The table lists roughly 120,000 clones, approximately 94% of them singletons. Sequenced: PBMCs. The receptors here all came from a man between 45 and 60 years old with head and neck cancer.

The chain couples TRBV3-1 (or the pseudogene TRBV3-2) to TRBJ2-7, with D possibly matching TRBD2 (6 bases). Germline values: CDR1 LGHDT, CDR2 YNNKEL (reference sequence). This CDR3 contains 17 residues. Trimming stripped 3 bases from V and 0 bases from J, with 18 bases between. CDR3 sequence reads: CASSHQRMGGFSYEQYF. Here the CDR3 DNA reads TGTGCCAGCAGCCATCAAAGGATGGGAGGATTCTCCTACGAGCAGTACTTC.

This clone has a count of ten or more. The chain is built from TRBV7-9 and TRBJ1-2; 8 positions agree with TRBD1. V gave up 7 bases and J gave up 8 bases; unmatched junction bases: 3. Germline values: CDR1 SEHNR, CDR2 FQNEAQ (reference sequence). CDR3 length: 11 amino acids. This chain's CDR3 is CASTDRGGYTF. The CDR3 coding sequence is TGTGCCAGCACCGACAGGGGAGGCTACACCTTC.

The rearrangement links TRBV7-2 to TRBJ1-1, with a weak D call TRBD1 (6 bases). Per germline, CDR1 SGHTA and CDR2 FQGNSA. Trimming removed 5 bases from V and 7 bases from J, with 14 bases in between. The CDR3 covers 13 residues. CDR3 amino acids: CASSQTQGFEAFF. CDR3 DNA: TGTGCCAGCAGCCAAACTCAGGGGTTTGAAGCTTTCTTT.

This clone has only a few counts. CDR3 amino acids: CASSLANGGTVAYGYTF. The DNA of the CDR3 is TGTGCCAGCAGCTTAGCTAATGGGGGGACGGTGGCCTATGGCTACACCTTC. The genes are TRBV7-8 and TRBJ1-2, with a tentative D call TRBD1 (5 bases). The CDR3 loop spans 17 amino acids. Germline CDR1 reads SGHVS; CDR2 reads FQNEAQ. The V end was cut by 0 bases, the J end by 4 bases, with 18 bases between.

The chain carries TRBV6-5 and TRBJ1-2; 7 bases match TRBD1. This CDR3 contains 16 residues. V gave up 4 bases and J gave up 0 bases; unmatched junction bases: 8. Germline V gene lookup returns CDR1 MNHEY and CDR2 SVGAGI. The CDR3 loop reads CASSSPRTGANYGYTF. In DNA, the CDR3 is TGTGCCAGCAGTTCCCCCCGGACAGGAGCTAACTATGGCTACACCTTC.

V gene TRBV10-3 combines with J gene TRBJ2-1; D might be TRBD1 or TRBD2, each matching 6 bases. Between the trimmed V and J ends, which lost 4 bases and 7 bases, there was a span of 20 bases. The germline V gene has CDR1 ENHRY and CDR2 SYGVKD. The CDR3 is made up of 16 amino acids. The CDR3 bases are TGTGCCATCAGTGCCGGGGGCAGGGGCTCGGGGAATGAGCAGTTCTTC. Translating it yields CAISAGGRGSGNEQFF.

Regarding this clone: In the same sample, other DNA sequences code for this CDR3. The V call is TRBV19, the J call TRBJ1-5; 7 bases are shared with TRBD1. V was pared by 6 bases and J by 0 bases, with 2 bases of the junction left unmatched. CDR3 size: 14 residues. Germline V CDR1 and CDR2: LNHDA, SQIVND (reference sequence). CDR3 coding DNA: TGTGCCAGTAGGTGGACAGGTAGCAATCAGCCCCAGCATTTT. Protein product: CASRWTGSNQPQHF.

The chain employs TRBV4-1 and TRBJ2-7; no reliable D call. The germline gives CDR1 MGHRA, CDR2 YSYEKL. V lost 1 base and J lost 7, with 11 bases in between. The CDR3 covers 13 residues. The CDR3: CASSQAPPEEQYF. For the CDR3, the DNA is TGCGCCAGCAGCCAAGCCCCCCCGGAGGAGCAGTACTTC.

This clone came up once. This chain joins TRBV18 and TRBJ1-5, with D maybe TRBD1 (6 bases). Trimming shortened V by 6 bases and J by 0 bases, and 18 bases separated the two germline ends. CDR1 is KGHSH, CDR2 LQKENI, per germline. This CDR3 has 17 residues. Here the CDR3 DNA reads TGTGCCAGCTCGCAGAACGGCGGGGGGGCTAGCAATCAGCCCCAGCATTTT. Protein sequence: CASSQNGGGASNQPQHF.

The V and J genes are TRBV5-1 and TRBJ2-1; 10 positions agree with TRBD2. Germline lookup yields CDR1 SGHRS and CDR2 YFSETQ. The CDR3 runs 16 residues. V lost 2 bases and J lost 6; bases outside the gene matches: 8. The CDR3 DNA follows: TGCGCCAGCAGCTTACCCGGGACTAGCGCCGCCAATGAGCAGTTCTTC. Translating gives CASSLPGTSAANEQFF.

CDR3 in amino acids: CASSFSAVYSGGHNEQFF. CDR3 bases: TGTGCCAGCAGTTTCTCCGCCGTGTACAGCGGGGGCCACAATGAGCAGTTCTTC. The V gene is TRBV27, the J gene TRBJ2-1; TRBD2 agrees at 8 bases. Looked up from germline, CDR1 is MNHEY and CDR2 is SMNVEV (reference sequence). Unmatched junction bases numbered 15, after V lost 3 bases and J lost 5 bases. The CDR3 is 18 amino acids.

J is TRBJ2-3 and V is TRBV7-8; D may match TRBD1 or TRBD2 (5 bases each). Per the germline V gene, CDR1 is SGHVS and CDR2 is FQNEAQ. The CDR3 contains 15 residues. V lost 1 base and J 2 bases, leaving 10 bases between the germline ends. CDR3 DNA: TGTGCCAGCAGCTTAGGCCAAGGGACCACAGATACGCAGTATTTT. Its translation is CASSLGQGTTDTQYF. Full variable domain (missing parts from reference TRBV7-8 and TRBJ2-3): GAGVSQSPRYKVAKRGQDVALRCDPISGHVSLFWYQQALGQGPEFLTYFQNEAQLDKSGLPSDRFFAERPEGSVSTLKIQRTQQEDSAVYLCASSLGQGTTDTQYFGPGTRLTVL.

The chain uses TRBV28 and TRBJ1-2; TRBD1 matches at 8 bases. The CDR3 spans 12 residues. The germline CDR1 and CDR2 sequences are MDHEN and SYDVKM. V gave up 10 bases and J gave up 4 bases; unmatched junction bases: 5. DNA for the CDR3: TGTGCCATCCAGGGGGCGGCCTATGGCTACACCTTC. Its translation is CAIQGAAYGYTF.

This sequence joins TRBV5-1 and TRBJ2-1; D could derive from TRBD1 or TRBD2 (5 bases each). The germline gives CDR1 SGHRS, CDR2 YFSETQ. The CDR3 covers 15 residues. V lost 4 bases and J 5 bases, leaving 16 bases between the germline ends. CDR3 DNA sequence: TGCGCCAGCAGCCCCGGTTGGGGGATCGACAATGAGCAGTTCTTC. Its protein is CASSPGWGIDNEQFF.

The CDR3 DNA follows: TGTGCCAGCAGTTTATTAGGTGGCTACACCTTC. It translates to CASSLLGGYTF. The V gene is TRBV28, the J gene TRBJ1-2; D unclear. The CDR3 contains 11 residues. Trimming took 1 base from V and 7 from J, leaving 4 bases between them. Germline V gene lookup returns CDR1 MDHEN and CDR2 SYDVKM.

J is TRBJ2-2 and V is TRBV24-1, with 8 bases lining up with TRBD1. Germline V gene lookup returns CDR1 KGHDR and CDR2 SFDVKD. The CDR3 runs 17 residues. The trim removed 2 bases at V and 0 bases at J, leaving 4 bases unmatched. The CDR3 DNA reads TGTGCCACCAGTGATTCCCGACAGGGGACGAACACCGGGGAGCTGTTTTTT. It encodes CATSDSRQGTNTGELFF.

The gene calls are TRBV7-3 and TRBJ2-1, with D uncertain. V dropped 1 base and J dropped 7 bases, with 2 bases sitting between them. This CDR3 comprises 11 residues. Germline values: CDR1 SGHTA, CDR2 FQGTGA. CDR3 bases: TGTGCCAGCAGCTTAATGAATGAGCAGTTCTTC. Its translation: CASSLMNEQFF.

The CDR3 DNA follows: TGTGCCAGCAGTTTATTGAGGGATGAGCAGTTCTTC. Translation: CASSLLRDEQFF. This rearrangement joins TRBV6-2 or TRBV6-3 to TRBJ2-1; D is possibly TRBD2 (5 bases). The ends were cut back, 4 bases at V and 8 bases at J, with 9 bases in the middle. This CDR3 region has 12 residues. Germline V CDR1 and CDR2: MNHEY, SVGEGT.

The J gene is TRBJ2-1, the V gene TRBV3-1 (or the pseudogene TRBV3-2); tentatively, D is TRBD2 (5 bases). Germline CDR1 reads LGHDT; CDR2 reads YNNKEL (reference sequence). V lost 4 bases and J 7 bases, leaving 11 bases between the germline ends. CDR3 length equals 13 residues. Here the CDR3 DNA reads TGTGCCAGCAGCCGGAATCGGGGTAATGAGCAGTTCTTC. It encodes CASSRNRGNEQFF.

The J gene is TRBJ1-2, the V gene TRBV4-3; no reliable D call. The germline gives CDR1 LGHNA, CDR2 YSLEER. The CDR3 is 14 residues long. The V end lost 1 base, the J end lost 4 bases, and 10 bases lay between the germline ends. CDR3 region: CASSQGEGSYGYTF. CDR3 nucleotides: TGCGCCAGCAGCCAAGGCGAAGGGTCCTATGGCTACACCTTC.

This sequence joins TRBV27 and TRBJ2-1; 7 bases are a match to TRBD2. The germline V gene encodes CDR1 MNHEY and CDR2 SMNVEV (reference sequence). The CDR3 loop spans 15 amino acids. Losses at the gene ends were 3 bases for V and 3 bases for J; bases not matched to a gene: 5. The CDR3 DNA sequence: TGTGCCAGCAGTTTCGGCAGGGAGGGCTACAATGAGCAGTTCTTC. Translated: CASSFGREGYNEQFF.

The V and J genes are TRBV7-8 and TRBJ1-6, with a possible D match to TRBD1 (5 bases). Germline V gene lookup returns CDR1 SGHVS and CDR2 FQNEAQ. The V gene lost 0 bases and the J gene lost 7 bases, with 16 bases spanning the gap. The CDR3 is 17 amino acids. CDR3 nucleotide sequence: TGTGCCAGCAGCTTAGCGATGCCGGGGCAGCGGAATTCACCCCTCCACTTT. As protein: CASSLAMPGQRNSPLHF. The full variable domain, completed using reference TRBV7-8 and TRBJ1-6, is GAGVSQSPRYKVAKRGQDVALRCDPISGHVSLFWYQQALGQGPEFLTYFQNEAQLDKSGLPSDRFFAERPEGSVSTLKIQRTQQEDSAVYLCASSLAMPGQRNSPLHFGNGTRLTVT.

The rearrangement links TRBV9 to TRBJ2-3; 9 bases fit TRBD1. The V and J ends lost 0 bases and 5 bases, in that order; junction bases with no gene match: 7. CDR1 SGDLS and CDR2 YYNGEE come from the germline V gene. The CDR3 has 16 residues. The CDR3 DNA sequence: TGTGCCAGCAGCGTAGAGGGACAGGGTTGGGGAGATACGCAGTATTTT. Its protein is CASSVEGQGWGDTQYF.

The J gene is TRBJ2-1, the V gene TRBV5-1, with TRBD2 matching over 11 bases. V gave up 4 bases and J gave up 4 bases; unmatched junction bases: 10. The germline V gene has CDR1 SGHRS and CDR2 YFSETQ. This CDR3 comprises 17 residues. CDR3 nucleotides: TGCGCCAGCAGCCCTATGTTTTCTAGCGGGGGGTACAATGAGCAGTTCTTC. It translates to CASSPMFSSGGYNEQFF.

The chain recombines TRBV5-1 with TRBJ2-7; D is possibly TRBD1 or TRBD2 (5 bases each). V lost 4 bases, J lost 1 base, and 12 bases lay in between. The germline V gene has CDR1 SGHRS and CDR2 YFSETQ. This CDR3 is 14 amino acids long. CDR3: CASSGGPPSYEQYF. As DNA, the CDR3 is TGCGCCAGCAGCGGGGGACCCCCTTCCTACGAGCAGTACTTC.